The sequence of this T cell receptor (beta chain) was determined in a study of OX40 agonist ivuxolimab in advanced cancers. V dropped 2 bases and J dropped 6; count of bases not matched to a gene: 9. The CDR3 is 14 amino acids. Germline assignment: CDR1 GTSNPN and CDR2 SVGIG (reference sequence). The method was immunoSEQ multiplex PCR; TCRdb's version includes in-frame clones alone and lacks a portion of them. The sample gives approximately 91,000 clones, 80% to 90% of which show up once; less than 2% is in the top ten. This clonotype was sampled from an adult with an advanced solid tumor such as melanoma, head and neck, liver or kidney cancer. The chain carries TRBV30 and TRBJ1-1, with TRBD1 matching over 7 bases. Specimen: CD4+ or CD8+ T cells sorted from blood, collected in a trial of the OX40 agonist ivuxolimab. The CDR3 nucleotides read TGTGCCTGGAGTAGGGGGCGGGGAGGGGCTGAAGCTTTCTTT. This gives the protein CAWSRGRGGAEAFF.